One sample yielded the 20 T cell receptor beta chains listed below, sequenced in a study of blood T cells in healthy people across ages. Then a second PCR, running about 6 to 12 cycles, was carried out with a sample-barcoded 5' primer and a J-beta primer mix. A single record per CDR3 protein comes from TCRdb applying MiXCR to the 5' RACE reads. The data contain about 1.6 million distinct CDR3 sequences, about 35% of them seen just once; the ten biggest clones take up roughly 10%. The sample consisted of blood. Receptors were obtained from a woman aged 25-40 years in good health.

The chain combines TRBV2 with TRBJ1-6; D is ambiguous. Trimming pared 1 base from V and 0 bases from J, leaving 7 bases between. Germline CDR1 SNHLY, CDR2 FYNNEI. The CDR3 is 16 amino acids. CDR3 in DNA: TGTGCCAGCAGTGAAGGCGGGTACTCCTATAATTCACCCCTCCACTTT. Translation gives CASSEGGYSYNSPLHF.

The chain links TRBV19 to TRBJ2-6, with D possibly matching TRBD2 (5 bases). CDR1 and CDR2 from the germline V gene are LNHDA and SQIVND (reference sequence). Trimming shortened V by 5 bases and J by 4 bases, and 15 bases separated the two germline ends. The CDR3 length is 16 residues. The CDR3 DNA sequence: TGTGCCAGTAGTTCCCATGGGAGTACCGGGGCCAACGTCCTGACTTTC. It translates to CASSSHGSTGANVLTF.

The rearrangement uses TRBV7-9 and TRBJ2-1; 7 bases agree with TRBD2. Trimming took 6 bases from V and 9 from J; bases not matched to a gene: 14. The length of the CDR3 is 15 residues. Germline CDR1 is SEHNR and CDR2 is FQNEAQ (reference sequence). The CDR3 loop reads CASSQLAGLHPEQFF. For the CDR3, the DNA is TGTGCCAGCAGTCAGTTAGCGGGCCTACATCCTGAGCAGTTCTTC. Together with reference TRBV7-9 and TRBJ2-1, the CDR3 gives the full variable domain: DTGVSQNPRHKITKRGQNVTFRCDPISEHNRLYWYRQTLGQGPEFLTYFQNEAQLEKSRLLSDRFSAERPKGSFSTLEIQRTEQGDSAMYLCASSQLAGLHPEQFFGPGTRLTVL.

This clonotype occurred once. The CDR3 DNA is TGCAGGGCCAGACAGGGAAATGAGCAGTTCTTC. This gives the protein CRARQGNEQFF. The V gene is TRBV20-1, the J gene TRBJ2-1; 7 bases are shared with TRBD1. The CDR3 length is 11 residues. Germline V gives CDR1 DFQATT, CDR2 SNEGSKA (reference sequence).

Turning to this clonotype: This may come from a read error, since a much larger clone is one base off. This chain links TRBV15 with TRBJ2-3; the match to TRBD2 covers 11 bases. CDR1 is LNHNV, CDR2 YYDKDF, per germline (reference sequence). The CDR3 loop spans 19 amino acids. The CDR3 loop is CAASRDATSGSRSTDTQYF. As DNA, the CDR3 is TGTGCCGCCAGCAGAGATGCAACTAGCGGGAGTAGAAGCACAGATACGCAGTATTTT.

Concerning this clonotype itself: One end of the junction varies from germline; a read error may be responsible. The rearrangement links TRBV12-5 to TRBJ2-1; 7 bases align to TRBD1. Looked up from germline, CDR1 is LGHNT and CDR2 is FRNRAP. The CDR3 covers 15 residues. CDR3 sequence reads: CASGYGTVSYTEQFF. CDR3 sequence (DNA): TGTGCTAGTGGTTACGGGACAGTCTCCTACACTGAGCAGTTCTTC.

Ten or more counts support this clonotype. The CDR3 region is CASRHRQPETQYF. The CDR3 DNA sequence: TGTGCCAGCAGGCACAGACAGCCGGAGACCCAGTACTTC. The chain couples TRBV6-2 or TRBV6-3 to TRBJ2-5; weak D call: TRBD1 (5 bases). Germline CDR1 MNHEY, CDR2 SVGEGT. V lost 6 bases to trimming and J lost 5 bases, with 13 bases between them. The CDR3 runs 13 residues.

The gene calls are TRBV28 and TRBJ2-7; unclear D gene. V was cut by 3 bases and J by 7 bases, with 7 bases left in between. Germline assignment: CDR1 MDHEN and CDR2 SYDVKM. This CDR3 contains 11 residues. CDR3 region: CASSFFLEQYF. The DNA for the CDR3 is TGTGCCAGCAGTTTTTTTCTGGAGCAGTACTTC.

CDR3 region: CASSHRAVEEQYF. In DNA form, the CDR3 reads TGTGCCAGCAGCCACAGGGCTGTTGAGGAGCAGTACTTC. V and J are TRBV6-6 and TRBJ2-7; the D gene is possibly TRBD1 (6 bases). CDR1 MNHNY and CDR2 SVGAGI come from the germline V gene (reference sequence). The CDR3 runs 13 residues. Trimming stripped 6 bases from V and 7 bases from J, with 16 bases between.

The V call is TRBV6-1, the J call TRBJ2-3, with 7 nucleotides matching TRBD2. The CDR3 spans 16 residues. V lost 2 bases and J lost 4; bases outside the gene matches: 9. Germline CDR1 MNHNS, CDR2 SASEGT. The CDR3 is CASSELSSGLPDTQYF. The CDR3, as DNA: TGTGCCAGCAGTGAACTAAGTAGCGGGTTGCCAGATACGCAGTATTTT.

The chain couples TRBV20-1 to TRBJ2-7, with TRBD2 identical over 7 bases. Trimming took 5 bases from V and 0 from J; bases not matched to a gene: 7. This CDR3 is built from 14 residues. Looked up from germline, CDR1 is DFQATT and CDR2 is SNEGSKA (reference sequence). The CDR3 loop is CSAYSGLSSYEQYF. CDR3 nucleotides: TGCAGTGCTTATAGCGGGTTGAGCTCCTACGAGCAGTACTTC.

The chain carries TRBV2 and TRBJ2-1; 8 bases are a match to TRBD2. The CDR3 has 15 amino acids. CDR1 is SNHLY and CDR2 is FYNNEI in the germline V gene. Trimming at V came to 6 bases and at J to 4 bases, leaving 8 bases not matched to a gene. The DNA for the CDR3 is TGTGCCAGCAGCACTACCGGGACTAGATACAATGAGCAGTTCTTC. Residues: CASSTTGTRYNEQFF.

This clonotype was seen a few times. The V gene is TRBV7-3, the J gene TRBJ2-1, with a weak D call TRBD2 (6 bases). Germline CDR1 is SGHTA and CDR2 is FQGTGA. Trimming shortened V by 5 bases and J by 8 bases, and 13 bases separated the two germline ends. The CDR3 consists of 13 residues. CDR3: CASSPGRYDEQFF. CDR3 coding DNA: TGTGCCAGCAGCCCAGGGAGGTACGATGAGCAGTTCTTC.

Of note for this clonotype: At one of its ends the junction is not consistent with the germline gene, which may arise from a read error. The CDR3 spells CGASPTGSTEAFF. Here the CDR3 DNA reads TGCGGTGCTAGCCCGACAGGGAGCACTGAAGCTTTCTTT. The V call is TRBV20-1, the J call TRBJ1-1; 7 bases are a match to TRBD1. In germline, CDR1 is DFQATT, CDR2 SNEGSKA (reference sequence). The CDR3 runs 13 residues.

V usage is TRBV5-6 and J usage is TRBJ2-3; no firm D call. Germline V gives CDR1 SGHDT, CDR2 YYEEEE. V was clipped by 4 bases and J by 1 base, with 13 bases between them. The CDR3 sequence is 15 residues long. The CDR3 loop reads CASSVESSGTDTQYF. The DNA of the CDR3 is TGTGCCAGCAGCGTTGAGAGTTCGGGCACAGATACGCAGTATTTT.

Of note for this clonotype: Because it lacks the conserved phenylalanine or tryptophan at the end, this CDR3 is likely a read error. The chain employs TRBV4-1 and TRBJ2-3, with a tentative D call TRBD2 (5 bases). Germline V gene data show CDR1 as MGHRA and CDR2 as YSYEKL. V was cut by 6 bases and J by 1 base, with 11 bases left in between. This CDR3 is 14 amino acids long. CDR3 DNA: TGCGCCAGCAGGGGAACTAGTCGCACAGATACGCAGTATTTG. It yields the protein CASRGTSRTDTQYL.

This clonotype has just a few counts. CDR3 residues: CASSYGGLADIDTQYF. The CDR3 DNA is TGCGCCAGCAGTTACGGAGGACTAGCGGACATAGATACGCAGTATTTT. The V and J genes are TRBV5-1 and TRBJ2-3, with 10 bases matching TRBD2. J was trimmed by 5 bases and V by 5 bases; bases with no gene match: 11. CDR1 and CDR2 (germline): SGHRS, YFSETQ. This CDR3 region has 16 residues. The entire variable domain, with the rest obtained from reference TRBV5-1 and TRBJ2-3, is as follows: KAGVTQTPRYLIKTRGQQVTLSCSPISGHRSVSWYQQTPGQGLQFLFEYFSETQRNKGNFPGRFSGRQFSNSRSEMNVSTLELGDSALYLCASSYGGLADIDTQYFGPGTRLTVL.

In nucleotides, the CDR3 is TGTGCCAGCAGCTTAGAGGGCGGGAGCGTTGGGACTACGCAGTATTTT. Amino acids: CASSLEGGSVGTTQYF. The V and J genes are TRBV7-8 and TRBJ2-3; 7 bases are a match to TRBD2. Germline CDR1 reads SGHVS; CDR2 reads FQNEAQ. V lost 1 base to trimming and J lost 8 bases; unmatched junction nucleotides: 12. This CDR3 contains 16 residues.

The sample holds a few counts of this clonotype. A read error may be the cause here, since a much bigger clone is one base away. The chain uses TRBV7-9 and TRBJ1-2; D call uncertain. Trimming stripped 3 bases from V and 3 bases from J, with 2 bases between. CDR3 length: 11 residues. The germline V gene has CDR1 SEHNR and CDR2 FQNEAQ (reference sequence). CDR3 loop: CASSFDYGYTF. The DNA of the CDR3 is TGTGCCAGCAGCTTCGACTATGGCTACACCTTC.

The chain employs TRBV20-1 and TRBJ2-7, with 12 bases matching TRBD1. V trimming: 5 bases; J trimming: 6 bases; junction bases outside the gene matches: 8. Germline V gene data show CDR1 as DFQATT and CDR2 as SNEGSKA (reference sequence). The CDR3 contains 14 residues. CDR3 sequence (DNA): TGCAGTGCTGGAACGGGACAGGGGGCTGGCGAGCAGTACTTC. It translates to CSAGTGQGAGEQYF.